The T cell receptor beta chain under discussion was sequenced for a study of T cell changes during pregnancy in multiple sclerosis. Assay used: immunoSEQ multiplex PCR; TCRdb lists only in-frame clones, some missing. The data hold under 45,000 clones, with about 95% observed a single time. The source of this sequence is a female donor with multiple sclerosis, enrolled in a pregnancy study. The material was peripheral blood, obtained in the second trimester of pregnancy.

In DNA form, the CDR3 reads TGTGCCAGCAGCCCCCGCAGACAGGCAGTAAACACTGAAGCTTTCTTT. As protein: CASSPRRQAVNTEAFF. The V and J genes are TRBV5-6 and TRBJ1-1, with D possibly matching TRBD1 (6 bases). The V end was cut by 4 bases, the J end by 2 bases, with 18 bases between. Germline V CDR1 and CDR2: SGHDT, YYEEEE. The CDR3 length is 16 residues.